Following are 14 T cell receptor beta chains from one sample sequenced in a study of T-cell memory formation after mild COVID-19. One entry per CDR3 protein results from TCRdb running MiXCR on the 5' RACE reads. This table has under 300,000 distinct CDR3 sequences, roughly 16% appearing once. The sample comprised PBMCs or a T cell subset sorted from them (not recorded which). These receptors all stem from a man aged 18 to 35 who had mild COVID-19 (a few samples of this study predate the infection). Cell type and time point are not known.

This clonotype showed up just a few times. CDR3 bases: TGTGCCAGCAGTCCACAGGGTCGTCCCACTGAAGCTTTCTTT. Translated: CASSPQGRPTEAFF. The V call is TRBV6-5, the J call TRBJ1-1; D possibly corresponds to TRBD1 (6 bases). Per the germline V gene, CDR1 is MNHEY and CDR2 is SVGAGI. V was cut by 5 bases and J by 4 bases, with 14 bases left in between. This CDR3 spans 14 amino acids.

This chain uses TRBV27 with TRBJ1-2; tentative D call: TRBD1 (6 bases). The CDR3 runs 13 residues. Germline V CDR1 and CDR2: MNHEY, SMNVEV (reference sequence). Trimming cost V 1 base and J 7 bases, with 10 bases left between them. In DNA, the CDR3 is TGTGCCAGCAGTTTATGGCAGGGGACTGGCTACACCTTC. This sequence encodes CASSLWQGTGYTF.

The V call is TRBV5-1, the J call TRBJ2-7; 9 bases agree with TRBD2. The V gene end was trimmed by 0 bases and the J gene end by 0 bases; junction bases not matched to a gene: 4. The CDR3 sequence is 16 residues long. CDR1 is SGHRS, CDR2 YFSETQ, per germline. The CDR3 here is CASSLAGRGGSYEQYF. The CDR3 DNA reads TGCGCCAGCAGCTTGGCCGGGCGGGGGGGCTCCTACGAGCAGTACTTC.

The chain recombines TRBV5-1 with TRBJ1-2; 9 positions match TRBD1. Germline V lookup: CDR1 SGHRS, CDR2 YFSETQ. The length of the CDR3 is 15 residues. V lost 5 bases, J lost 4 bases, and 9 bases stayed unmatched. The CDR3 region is CASRMQPDRGYGYTF. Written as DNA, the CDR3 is TGCGCCAGCAGAATGCAGCCGGACAGGGGCTATGGCTACACCTTC.

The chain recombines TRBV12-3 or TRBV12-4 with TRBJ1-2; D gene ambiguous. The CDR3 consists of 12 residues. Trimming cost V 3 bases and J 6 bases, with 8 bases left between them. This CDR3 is CASSLGSHGYTF. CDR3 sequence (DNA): TGTGCCAGCAGTTTGGGGTCCCATGGCTACACCTTC.

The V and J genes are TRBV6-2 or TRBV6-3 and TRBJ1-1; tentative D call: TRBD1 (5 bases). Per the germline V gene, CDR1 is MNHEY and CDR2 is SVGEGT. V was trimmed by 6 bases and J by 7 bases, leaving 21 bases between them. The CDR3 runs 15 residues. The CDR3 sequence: CASRPLRDGHFEAFF. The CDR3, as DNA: TGTGCCAGCAGGCCGCTCCGGGACGGTCATTTTGAAGCTTTCTTT.

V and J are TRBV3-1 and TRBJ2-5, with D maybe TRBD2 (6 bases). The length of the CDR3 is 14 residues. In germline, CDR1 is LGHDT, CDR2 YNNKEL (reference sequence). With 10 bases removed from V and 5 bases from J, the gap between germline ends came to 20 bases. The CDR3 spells CATCQSEGSETQYF. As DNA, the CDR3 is TGTGCCACCTGTCAATCGGAGGGCAGCGAGACCCAGTACTTC.

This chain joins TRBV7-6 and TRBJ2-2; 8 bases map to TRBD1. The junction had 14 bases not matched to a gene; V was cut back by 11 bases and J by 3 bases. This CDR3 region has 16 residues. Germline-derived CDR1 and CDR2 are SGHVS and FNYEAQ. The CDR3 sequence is CACLPVDREDTGELFF. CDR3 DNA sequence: TGTGCCTGCCTCCCAGTGGACAGGGAGGACACCGGGGAGCTGTTTTTT. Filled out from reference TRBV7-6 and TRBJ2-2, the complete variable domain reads GAGVSQSPRYKVTKRGQDVALRCDPISGHVSLYWYRQALGQGPEFLTYFNYEAQQDKSGLPNDRFSAERPEGSISTLTIQRTEQRDSAMYRCACLPVDREDTGELFFGEGSRLTVL.

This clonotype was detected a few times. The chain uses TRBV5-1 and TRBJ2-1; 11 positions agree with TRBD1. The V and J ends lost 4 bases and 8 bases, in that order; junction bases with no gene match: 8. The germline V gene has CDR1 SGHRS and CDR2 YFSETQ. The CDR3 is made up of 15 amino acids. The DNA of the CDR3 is TGCGCCAGCAGCCCCGGACAGGGGGCGCTGGATGAGCAGTTCTTC. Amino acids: CASSPGQGALDEQFF.

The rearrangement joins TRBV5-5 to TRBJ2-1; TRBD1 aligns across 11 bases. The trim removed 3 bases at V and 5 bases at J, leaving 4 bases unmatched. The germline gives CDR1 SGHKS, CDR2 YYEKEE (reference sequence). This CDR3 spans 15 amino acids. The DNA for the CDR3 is TGTGCCAGCAGCTCCCAGGACAGGGGGCACAATGAGCAGTTCTTC. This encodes CASSSQDRGHNEQFF.

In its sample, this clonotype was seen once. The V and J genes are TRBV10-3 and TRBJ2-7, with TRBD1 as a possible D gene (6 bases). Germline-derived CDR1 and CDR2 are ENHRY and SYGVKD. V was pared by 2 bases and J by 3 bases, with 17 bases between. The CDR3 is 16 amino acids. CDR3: CAISEPSDRSHYEQYF. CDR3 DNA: TGTGCCATCAGTGAGCCCTCCGACAGGAGCCACTACGAGCAGTACTTC.

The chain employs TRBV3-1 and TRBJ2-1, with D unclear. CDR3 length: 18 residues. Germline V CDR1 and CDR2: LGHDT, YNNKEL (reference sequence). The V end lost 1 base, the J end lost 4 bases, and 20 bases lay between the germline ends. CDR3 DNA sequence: TGTGCCAGCAGCCAAGGGGGAAGGCAGGTGGGCCTTTACAATGAGCAGTTCTTC. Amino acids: CASSQGGRQVGLYNEQFF.

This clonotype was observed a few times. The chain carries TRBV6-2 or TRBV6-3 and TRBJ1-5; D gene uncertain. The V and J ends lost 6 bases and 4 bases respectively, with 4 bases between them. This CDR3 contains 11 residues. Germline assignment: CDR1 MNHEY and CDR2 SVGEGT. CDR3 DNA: TGTGCCAGCAGGGATAATCAGCCCCAGCATTTT. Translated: CASRDNQPQHF.

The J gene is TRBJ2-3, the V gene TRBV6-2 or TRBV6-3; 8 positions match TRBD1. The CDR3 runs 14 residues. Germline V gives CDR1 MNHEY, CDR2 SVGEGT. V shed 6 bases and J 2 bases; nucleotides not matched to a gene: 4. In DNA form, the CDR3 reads TGTGCCAGCAGCCGGACAGGGAACACAGATACGCAGTATTTT. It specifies CASSRTGNTDTQYF.